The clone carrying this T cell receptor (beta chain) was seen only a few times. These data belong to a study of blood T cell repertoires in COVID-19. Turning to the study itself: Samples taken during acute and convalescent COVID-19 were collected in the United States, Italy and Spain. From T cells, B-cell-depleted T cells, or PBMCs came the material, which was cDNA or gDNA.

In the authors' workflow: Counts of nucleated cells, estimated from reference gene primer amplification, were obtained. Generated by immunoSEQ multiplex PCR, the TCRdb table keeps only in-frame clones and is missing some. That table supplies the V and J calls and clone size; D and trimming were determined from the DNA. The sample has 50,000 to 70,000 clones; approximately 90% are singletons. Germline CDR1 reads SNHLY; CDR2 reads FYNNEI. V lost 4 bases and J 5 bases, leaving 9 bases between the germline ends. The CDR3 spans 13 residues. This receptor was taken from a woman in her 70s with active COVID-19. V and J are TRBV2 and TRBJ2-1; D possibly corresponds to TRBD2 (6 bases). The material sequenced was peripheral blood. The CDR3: CASSAGLNNEQFF. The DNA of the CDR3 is TGTGCCAGCAGTGCGGGACTCAACAATGAGCAGTTCTTC.